A single sample gave rise to the 23 T cell receptor beta chains below, sequenced in a study of type 1 and type 2 diabetes patients. Amplification started from genomic DNA. Amplification of the beta chain CDR3 used 30 forward and 13 reverse multiplex primers. TCRdb used MiXCR to reprocess the multiplex PCR reads, holding one entry per CDR3 protein. The data show 250,000 to 300,000 distinct CDR3 sequences, roughly 50% seen once. The sequenced material came from peripheral blood mononuclear cells (PBMCs). These receptors all stem from a young man with type 2 diabetes.

The J gene is TRBJ1-3, the V gene TRBV4-3, with 9 positions matching TRBD1. The CDR3 contains 14 residues. The trim removed 4 bases at V and 8 bases at J, leaving 6 bases unmatched. CDR1 and CDR2 from the germline V gene are LGHNA and YSLEER. CDR3 DNA sequence: TGCGCCAGCAGCCGAGAACAGGGGGCTGACACCATATATTTT. Protein: CASSREQGADTIYF.

This clonotype was detected once. The J gene is TRBJ1-2, the V gene TRBV28, with D maybe TRBD1 (5 bases). The CDR3 consists of 18 residues. Germline-derived CDR1 and CDR2 are MDHEN and SYDVKM. V lost 4 bases and J lost 4, with 25 bases in between. CDR3 residues: CASSSIPGQGFVFYGYTF. The CDR3 nucleotides are TGTGCCAGCAGTTCGATTCCCGGACAAGGGTTTGTGTTCTATGGCTACACCTTC.

The genes are TRBV2 and TRBJ1-1, with 10 bases lining up with TRBD1. This CDR3 is built from 14 residues. J was trimmed by 5 bases and V by 6 bases; bases with no gene match: 6. The V gene's germline CDR1 is SNHLY and CDR2 FYNNEI. This CDR3 is CASSDWTGGTEAFF. For the CDR3, the DNA is TGTGCCAGCAGCGACTGGACAGGGGGGACTGAAGCTTTCTTT.

The sample holds a few counts of this clonotype. The rearrangement uses TRBV7-3 and TRBJ2-1; D remains ambiguous. Germline V lookup: CDR1 SGHTA, CDR2 FQGTGA. CDR3 length: 16 residues. V was clipped by 3 bases and J by 0 bases, with 12 bases between them. The CDR3 region is CASSFSVESSYNEQFF. In DNA, the CDR3 is TGTGCCAGCAGCTTTTCCGTCGAAAGCTCCTACAATGAGCAGTTCTTC.

This clonotype was found a few times. The chain combines TRBV30 with TRBJ1-5; D is unresolved. V was trimmed by 1 base and J by 7 bases, leaving 11 bases between them. The CDR3 is made up of 13 amino acids. Germline lookup yields CDR1 GTSNPN and CDR2 SVGIG (reference sequence). CDR3 sequence reads: CAWSGSKGQPQHF. The DNA of the CDR3 is TGTGCCTGGAGTGGAAGCAAGGGACAGCCCCAGCATTTT.

The DNA of the CDR3 is TGTGCCAGCAGTTACGGGACAGGGTTAATCGAGCAGTTCTTC. Translating it yields CASSYGTGLIEQFF. V usage is TRBV6-5 and J usage is TRBJ2-1; 9 bases align to TRBD1. Germline assignment: CDR1 MNHEY and CDR2 SVGAGI. The CDR3 consists of 14 residues. V lost 2 bases to trimming and J lost 10 bases; unmatched junction nucleotides: 6.

The V call is TRBV9, the J call TRBJ1-1; possible D gene TRBD1, 5 bases. Per the germline V gene, CDR1 is SGDLS and CDR2 is YYNGEE. V was clipped by 5 bases and J by 3 bases, with 14 bases between them. CDR3 size: 14 residues. CDR3 residues: CASSGTGRDTEAFF. CDR3 DNA: TGTGCCAGCAGTGGGACGGGTCGGGACACTGAAGCTTTCTTT.

For this clonotype: The junction does not match germline at one end; this may be a read error. The rearrangement uses TRBV2 and TRBJ1-2, with 9 bases aligning to TRBD1. CDR3 length: 18 amino acids. Germline V lookup: CDR1 SNHLY, CDR2 FYNNEI. Here the CDR3 DNA reads TGTGCCAGCAGATCTTCTTCTACAGGGGGCTCTCGGGATTATGGCTACAACTTC. Translating gives CASRSSSTGGSRDYGYNF.

This clonotype appeared a few times. This sequence joins TRBV14 and TRBJ2-2, with no clear D. CDR1 is SGHDN and CDR2 is FVKESK in the germline V gene. V lost 1 base, J lost 5 bases, and 8 bases lay in between. The CDR3 runs 14 residues. This CDR3 reads CASSQGIVTGELFF. CDR3 nucleotides: TGTGCCAGCAGCCAAGGAATAGTGACCGGGGAGCTGTTTTTT.

The V and J genes are TRBV30 and TRBJ1-5; 8 bases agree with TRBD1. The V gene's germline CDR1 is GTSNPN and CDR2 SVGIG (reference sequence). The CDR3 has 14 residues. V dropped 3 bases and J dropped 2; count of bases not matched to a gene: 3. The CDR3 region is CAWSSGGGNQPQHF. CDR3 in DNA: TGTGCCTGGAGCTCAGGGGGCGGCAATCAGCCCCAGCATTTT.

V and J are TRBV2 and TRBJ2-2, with 8 bases identical to TRBD1. The V gene's germline CDR1 is SNHLY and CDR2 FYNNEI. The length of the CDR3 is 14 residues. With 5 bases clipped from V and 13 bases from J, the junction kept 12 bases outside the gene matches. The CDR3 region has the DNA TGTGCCAGCAGTTACTTAGGACAGGGTGGGTGGCTGTTTTTT. This codes for CASSYLGQGGWLFF.

The chain is built from TRBV14 and TRBJ2-7, with TRBD1 identical over 7 bases. The J segment lost 7 bases and the V segment lost 1 base, leaving 7 bases of the junction unmatched. Germline V gene lookup returns CDR1 SGHDN and CDR2 FVKESK. This CDR3 has 14 residues. The CDR3 region has the DNA TGTGCCAGCAGCCAAGGAGGGGGCCCCCGGGAGCAGTACTTC. This codes for CASSQGGGPREQYF. The whole variable domain, remainder taken from reference TRBV14 and TRBJ2-7, is EAGVTQFPSHSVIEKGQTVTLRCDPISGHDNLYWYRRVMGKEIKFLLHFVKESKQDESGMPNNRFLAERTGGTYSTLKVQPAELEDSGVYFCASSQGGGPREQYFGPGTRLTVT.

This clonotype was observed many times. This chain connects TRBV2 to TRBJ1-6; the match to TRBD1 covers 7 bases. The CDR3 length is 13 residues. Trimming took 4 bases from V and 10 from J; bases not matched to a gene: 4. The germline V gene has CDR1 SNHLY and CDR2 FYNNEI. The CDR3, as DNA: TGTGCCAGCAGTGGACAGGGTGGCTCACCCCTCCACTTT. Its protein product is CASSGQGGSPLHF.

The chain has TRBV19 and TRBJ2-7, with a weak D call TRBD1 (5 bases). Trimming shortened V by 3 bases and J by 3 bases, and 15 bases separated the two germline ends. CDR1 and CDR2 from the germline V gene are LNHDA and SQIVND (reference sequence). CDR3 length: 15 residues. CDR3 residues: CASSMGPAQGYEQYF. In DNA, the CDR3 is TGTGCCAGTAGTATGGGCCCCGCGCAGGGCTACGAGCAGTACTTC.

The chain joins TRBV7-8 to TRBJ2-3; 11 positions match TRBD1. This CDR3 is built from 17 residues. CDR1 and CDR2 (germline): SGHVS, FQNEAQ. V trimming: 6 bases; J trimming: 3 bases; junction bases outside the gene matches: 11. The CDR3 region is CASSPGTGGMRTDTQYF. The CDR3 coding sequence is TGTGCCAGCAGTCCGGGGACAGGGGGTATGAGGACAGATACGCAGTATTTT.

This rearrangement joins TRBV29-1 to TRBJ2-1; 10 nucleotides line up with TRBD1. The junction had 12 bases not matched to a gene; V was cut back by 3 bases and J by 4 bases. Germline V CDR1 and CDR2: SQVTM, ANQGSEA. The CDR3 consists of 17 residues. The CDR3 protein is CSVELVTTGGGYNEQFF. The CDR3 nucleotides are TGCAGCGTTGAGTTGGTCACGACAGGGGGCGGGTACAATGAGCAGTTCTTC.

The chain couples TRBV2 to TRBJ1-2, with 7 bases fitting TRBD1. Trimming cost V 9 bases and J 4 bases; bases outside gene matches: 11. The CDR3 loop spans 14 amino acids. CDR1 and CDR2 from the germline V gene are SNHLY and FYNNEI. The CDR3, as DNA: TGTGCCAGTAGTATAGGGACAGAGGCCTATGGCTACACCTTC. Its protein product is CASSIGTEAYGYTF.

This clonotype was recorded a few times. The chain joins TRBV5-1 to TRBJ2-7; D is perhaps TRBD1 or TRBD2 (5 bases each). V was pared by 0 bases and J by 2 bases, with 12 bases between. The CDR3 length is 15 residues. Germline V gene data show CDR1 as SGHRS and CDR2 as YFSETQ. The CDR3 spells CASSLASGRAYEQYF. The CDR3 DNA reads TGCGCCAGCAGCTTGGCCAGCGGCAGGGCCTACGAGCAGTACTTC.

The rearrangement joins TRBV15 to TRBJ2-3; 8 bases fit TRBD2. The CDR3 spans 16 residues. Germline lookup yields CDR1 LNHNV and CDR2 YYDKDF (reference sequence). V dropped 0 bases and J dropped 3; count of bases not matched to a gene: 5. Written as DNA, the CDR3 is TGTGCCACCAGCAGAGAAAGCAGCGGGAGAACAGATACGCAGTATTTT. It translates to CATSRESSGRTDTQYF.

V and J are TRBV10-3 and TRBJ2-3, with D possibly being TRBD1 or TRBD2 (5 bases each). Trimming stripped 10 bases from V and 6 bases from J, with 26 bases between. The germline V gene encodes CDR1 ENHRY and CDR2 SYGVKD. The CDR3 contains 16 residues. The CDR3 DNA follows: TGTGCCAGTAGTATGATGGGGGATGGAGGTGTGGATACGCAGTATTTT. Protein sequence: CASSMMGDGGVDTQYF.

The chain employs TRBV12-3 or TRBV12-4 and TRBJ2-7; possibly TRBD1 for D (5 bases). Trimming stripped 6 bases from V and 1 base from J, with 13 bases between. The CDR3 sequence is 14 residues long. CDR3 in amino acids: CASSPADSSYEQYF. CDR3 in DNA: TGTGCCAGCAGCCCGGCCGACAGTTCCTACGAGCAGTACTTC.

The V call is TRBV6-1, the J call TRBJ2-7; D is possibly TRBD1 or TRBD2 (5 bases each). The CDR3 has 14 residues. Germline V gene sequence: CDR1 MNHNS, CDR2 SASEGT. Trimming pared 3 bases from V and 2 bases from J, leaving 11 bases between. The CDR3 nucleotides are TGTGCCAGCAGTGACTACAGGAGGCCCTACGAGCAGTACTTC. Amino acid sequence: CASSDYRRPYEQYF.

The gene calls are TRBV15 and TRBJ1-5, with D possibly TRBD1 on 5 matching bases. Deletions cut 3 bases from V and 2 bases from J, with 17 bases between. The CDR3 sequence is 17 residues long. CDR1 and CDR2 (germline): LNHNV, YYDKDF (reference sequence). CDR3 residues: CATSSIDRARGNQPQHF. The CDR3 DNA reads as TGTGCCACCAGCAGCATAGACCGGGCCAGGGGCAATCAGCCCCAGCATTTT.